Reported below is one TCR beta chain. The antigen is undetermined. This sample is part of a study of immune evolution from preneoplasia to lung adenocarcinoma. Trimming cost V 0 bases and J 0 bases; bases outside gene matches: 3. The CDR3 runs 16 residues. Germline V gene data show CDR1 as PRHDT and CDR2 as FYEKMQ (reference sequence). Study-wide results and caveats: Top clone share appeared to fall from AAH through AIS, MIA, adenocarcinoma.

Clones were read by immunoSEQ multiplex PCR, and TCRdb kept only the in-frame ones, dropping some. The sample lists 7,000 or so clones, more than 65% occurring once. The sequenced sample was FFPE lung adenocarcinoma in situ tissue. This sequence joins TRBV13 and TRBJ2-3; 7 nucleotides match TRBD2. The source of this sequence is a person aged 60-80 years with lung adenocarcinoma. The CDR3 protein is CASSLGGLVSTDTQYF. Written as DNA, the CDR3 is TGTGCCAGCAGCTTAGGTGGACTAGTAAGCACAGATACGCAGTATTTT.